Below are 27 T cell receptor beta chains sequenced from a single sample in a study of T cells after yellow fever vaccination. Each CDR3 protein is one row after TCRdb ran MiXCR on the 5' RACE reads. The sample lists 350,000 to 450,000 distinct CDR3 sequences; about 17% were seen once. The sample consisted of PBMCs, taken before the yellow fever booster vaccination. These receptors were obtained from a man between 18 and 35 years old who received the YFV17D yellow fever vaccine.

The rearrangement uses TRBV7-9 and TRBJ1-1; D is undetermined. The germline V gene encodes CDR1 SEHNR and CDR2 FQNEAQ (reference sequence). V gave up 4 bases and J gave up 8 bases, with 17 bases separating them. There are 14 residues in the CDR3. CDR3: CASSSRVIGPEAFF. The CDR3 bases are TGTGCCAGCAGCTCCCGAGTGATAGGGCCCGAAGCTTTCTTT.

The chain couples TRBV20-1 to TRBJ1-5; no clear D. The germline V gene has CDR1 DFQATT and CDR2 SNEGSKA (reference sequence). V lost 5 bases and J lost 0, with 14 bases in between. This CDR3 region has 15 residues. CDR3 residues: CSAAGPSYSNQPQHF. The CDR3 DNA reads TGCAGTGCTGCCGGACCTTCTTATAGCAATCAGCCCCAGCATTTT.

This clonotype was picked up a small number of times. The genes are TRBV6-5 and TRBJ2-2; D is undetermined. Per germline, CDR1 MNHEY and CDR2 SVGAGI. The CDR3 consists of 15 residues. With 5 bases removed from V and 5 bases from J, the gap between germline ends came to 15 bases. The CDR3 DNA is TGTGCCAGCAGTCAGACTGCTGTGGGGACCGGGGAGCTGTTTTTT. It specifies CASSQTAVGTGELFF.

This clonotype was detected only a few times. The CDR3 DNA is TGTGCAAGTCGCTGGACTAGCGGGGTGCGCTACGAGCAGTACGTC. The encoded protein is CASRWTSGVRYEQYV. The chain links TRBV12-2 to TRBJ2-7; the DNA was not compared with TRBD2, the D call given in the table. TRBV12-2 is assigned pseudogene status. CDR3 length: 15 amino acids.

This chain connects TRBV29-1 to TRBJ1-1; a weak D match, TRBD1 (6 bases). CDR1 SQVTM and CDR2 ANQGSEA come from the germline V gene. The V gene lost 0 bases and the J gene lost 5 bases, with 19 bases spanning the gap. The CDR3 covers 16 residues. This CDR3 reads CSVEEGAALAVTEAFF. CDR3 nucleotides: TGCAGCGTTGAAGAGGGGGCAGCGCTGGCGGTGACTGAAGCTTTCTTT.

This clonotype has only a few counts. The chain recombines TRBV14 with TRBJ2-1; D perhaps matches TRBD1 (5 bases). The CDR3 has 12 amino acids. Between the trimmed V and J ends, which lost 7 bases and 3 bases, there was a span of 7 bases. Germline V lookup: CDR1 SGHDN, CDR2 FVKESK. Written as DNA, the CDR3 is TGTGCCAGCACCGACAGCTACAATGAGCAGTTCTTC. Translating it yields CASTDSYNEQFF.

The chain employs TRBV7-9 and TRBJ2-3; 8 bases fit TRBD1. With V trimmed by 3 bases and J by 0 bases, 8 bases remained unmatched. This CDR3 spans 17 amino acids. Germline CDR1 SEHNR, CDR2 FQNEAQ (reference sequence). The CDR3 nucleotides are TGTGCCAGCAGCTTCTCTCCGGGACAGGATAGCACAGATACGCAGTATTTT. Residues: CASSFSPGQDSTDTQYF.

This clonotype was seen more than once but under ten times. The rearrangement joins TRBV3-1 to TRBJ2-7; D is perhaps TRBD1 (7 bases). The CDR3 totals 16 residues. The V and J ends lost 3 bases and 0 bases respectively, with 15 bases between them. Germline CDR1 LGHDT, CDR2 YNNKEL (reference sequence). The CDR3 DNA sequence: TGTGCCAGCAGCCAGTCAGGGGGGTCAAGCTCCTACGAGCAGTACGTC. This sequence encodes CASSQSGGSSSYEQYV.

This clonotype was counted only a few times. The rearrangement links TRBV6-2 or TRBV6-3 to TRBJ2-5; 9 bases line up with TRBD2. CDR1 and CDR2 from the germline V gene are MNHEY and SVGEGT. The ends lost 4 bases at V and 3 bases at J; junction bases unmatched: 9. This CDR3 is 16 amino acids long. The DNA for the CDR3 is TGTGCCAGCAGTTCCCCTGGACTAGCGAACGAAGAGACCCAGTACTTC. It specifies CASSSPGLANEETQYF.

The chain employs TRBV6-1 and TRBJ2-7; 7 bases map to TRBD1. The germline gives CDR1 MNHNS, CDR2 SASEGT. This CDR3 region has 12 residues. V shed 8 bases and J 5 bases; nucleotides not matched to a gene: 6. CDR3: CASLLQGNEQYF. Written as DNA, the CDR3 is TGTGCCAGCCTCCTACAGGGGAACGAGCAGTACTTC.

The V gene is TRBV18, the J gene TRBJ2-1; no reliable D call. The CDR3 covers 15 residues. V was clipped by 3 bases and J by 2 bases, with 11 bases between them. CDR1 KGHSH and CDR2 LQKENI come from the germline V gene. The CDR3 reads CASSPSDVPYNEQFF. CDR3 nucleotide sequence: TGTGCCAGCTCACCTTCGGACGTCCCCTACAATGAGCAGTTCTTC.

The V and J genes are TRBV28 and TRBJ1-6, with a weak D call TRBD1 (6 bases). The CDR3 is 16 residues long. Trimming took 2 bases from V and 2 from J, leaving 10 bases between them. Germline loops: CDR1 MDHEN, CDR2 SYDVKM. The CDR3 here is CASSLAGDPYNSPLHF. DNA of the CDR3: TGTGCCAGCAGTTTAGCAGGGGACCCCTATAATTCACCCCTCCACTTT.

This clonotype was counted a few times. This chain links TRBV7-3 with TRBJ2-2, with D possibly being TRBD1 or TRBD2 (5 bases each). Trimming took off 0 bases at V and 6 bases at J, with 11 bases between the two ends. The CDR3 has 15 amino acids. The V gene's germline CDR1 is SGHTA and CDR2 FQGTGA. Here the CDR3 reads CASSLTGVASGELFF. DNA for the CDR3: TGTGCCAGCAGCTTAACGGGGGTGGCGTCCGGGGAGCTGTTTTTT.

This clonotype was counted between two and nine times. J is TRBJ2-6 and V is TRBV7-9; D uncertain. There are 8 residues in the CDR3. Germline CDR1 and CDR2: SEHNR and FQNEAQ (reference sequence). V was clipped by 11 bases and J by 9 bases, with 2 bases between them. CDR3 sequence (DNA): TGTGCCGTCAACGTCCTGACTTTC. As protein: CAVNVLTF.

The chain links TRBV18 to TRBJ2-3; D is perhaps TRBD1 (5 bases). The CDR3 runs 17 residues. Per germline, CDR1 KGHSH and CDR2 LQKENI. The V end lost 1 base, the J end lost 0 bases, and 14 bases lay between the germline ends. DNA of the CDR3: TGTGCCAGCTCACCACAGGGGATGAAAGCAAGCACAGATACGCAGTATTTT. Its protein product is CASSPQGMKASTDTQYF.

The chain joins TRBV5-1 to TRBJ2-5, with D possibly being TRBD1 (6 bases). V was cut by 0 bases and J by 5 bases, with 11 bases left in between. Germline V lookup: CDR1 SGHRS, CDR2 YFSETQ. The CDR3 extends over 14 amino acids. The DNA of the CDR3 is TGCGCCAGCAGCTTGGGACAGGCCCTCGAGACCCAGTACTTC. Translation: CASSLGQALETQYF.

The chain employs TRBV11-2 and TRBJ1-6; 7 positions match TRBD1. V lost 3 bases and J lost 10; bases outside the gene matches: 6. This CDR3 has 14 amino acids. Germline assignment: CDR1 SGHAT and CDR2 FQNNGV. The CDR3 DNA sequence: TGTGCCAGCAGCTTCTACAGGGGAGGATCACCCCTCCACTTT. Its protein product is CASSFYRGGSPLHF.

This clonotype was detected only a few times. The chain recombines TRBV7-2 with TRBJ2-3; tentatively, D is TRBD2 (6 bases). The germline gives CDR1 SGHTA, CDR2 FQGNSA. V was cut by 5 bases and J by 0 bases, with 9 bases left in between. The CDR3 has 14 residues. In DNA form, the CDR3 reads TGTGCCAGCAGCGAGGGGACTAGCACAGATACGCAGTATTTT. It specifies CASSEGTSTDTQYF.

This clonotype was picked up a small number of times. This chain links TRBV4-1 with TRBJ1-4, with 8 nucleotides matching TRBD1. V lost 6 bases, J lost 4 bases, and 10 bases stayed unmatched. The CDR3 extends over 16 amino acids. Germline V gene lookup returns CDR1 MGHRA and CDR2 YSYEKL. CDR3 amino acids: CASSRTGSFLNEKLFF. The CDR3 DNA is TGCGCCAGCAGTCGGACAGGGAGCTTTCTTAATGAAAAACTGTTTTTT.

V and J are TRBV14 and TRBJ2-5; D is undetermined. CDR1 is SGHDN and CDR2 is FVKESK in the germline V gene. This CDR3 contains 13 residues. V was clipped by 2 bases and J by 0 bases, with 4 bases between them. CDR3: CASSQLYQETQYF. Written as DNA, the CDR3 is TGTGCCAGCAGCCAACTCTACCAAGAGACCCAGTACTTC.

There are many counts of this clonotype. V is TRBV5-1 and J is TRBJ2-5; 9 bases match TRBD1. The ends lost 4 bases at V and 2 bases at J; junction bases unmatched: 3. This CDR3 comprises 14 residues. Germline V CDR1 and CDR2: SGHRS, YFSETQ. Here the CDR3 reads CASSAGTGQETQYF. CDR3 nucleotide sequence: TGCGCCAGCAGCGCCGGGACAGGGCAAGAGACCCAGTACTTC.

There are a few counts of this clonotype. The chain uses TRBV6-2 or TRBV6-3 and TRBJ2-1; D not resolved. The CDR3 is made up of 11 amino acids. CDR1 is MNHEY and CDR2 is SVGEGT in the germline V gene. V was shortened by 0 bases and J by 12 bases, with 6 bases between the two germline ends. This CDR3 reads CASSYSRVQFF. CDR3 coding DNA: TGTGCCAGCAGTTACTCCCGGGTGCAGTTCTTC.

This chain joins TRBV5-1 and TRBJ2-5; 10 bases match TRBD1. The V segment lost 1 base and the J segment 5 bases; nucleotides outside the gene matches: 8. This CDR3 spans 16 amino acids. CDR1 is SGHRS, CDR2 YFSETQ, per germline. CDR3 nucleotides: TGCGCCAGCAGCTTGTCTCGAGACAGGGGGCAGGAGACCCAGTACTTC. Translated, it gives CASSLSRDRGQETQYF.

This clonotype was counted a few times. The chain employs TRBV20-1 and TRBJ2-3; D is unclear. CDR3 size: 12 residues. Germline lookup yields CDR1 DFQATT and CDR2 SNEGSKA (reference sequence). CDR3 in DNA: TGCAGCCCCGGGCTAGTGACGGATACGCAGTATTTT. Protein product: CSPGLVTDTQYF.

In its sample, this clonotype was seen a few times. The chain links TRBV3-1 to TRBJ1-6; D may be TRBD1 (6 bases). Between the trimmed V and J ends, which lost 3 bases and 13 bases, there was a span of 13 bases. The CDR3 runs 13 residues. CDR1 is LGHDT, CDR2 YNNKEL, per germline (reference sequence). CDR3 residues: CASSQAGVAPLHF. The CDR3 DNA follows: TGTGCCAGCAGCCAGGCAGGGGTAGCGCCCCTCCACTTT.

The chain combines TRBV2 with TRBJ2-3; TRBD2 aligns across 8 bases. The V segment lost 8 bases and the J segment 5 bases; nucleotides outside the gene matches: 12. Germline V gene lookup returns CDR1 SNHLY and CDR2 FYNNEI. The CDR3 length is 15 residues. CDR3: CASGTYGGAEDTQYF. DNA of the CDR3: TGTGCCAGCGGGACTTACGGGGGGGCCGAAGATACGCAGTATTTT.

J is TRBJ2-3 and V is TRBV20-1; possibly TRBD1 for D (5 bases). CDR1 is DFQATT, CDR2 SNEGSKA, per germline (reference sequence). The ends were cut back, 3 bases at V and 0 bases at J, with 10 bases in the middle. The CDR3 covers 14 residues. For the CDR3, the DNA is TGCAGTGCTAGTAAGGGGCCTAGCACAGATACGCAGTATTTT. Translated, it gives CSASKGPSTDTQYF.